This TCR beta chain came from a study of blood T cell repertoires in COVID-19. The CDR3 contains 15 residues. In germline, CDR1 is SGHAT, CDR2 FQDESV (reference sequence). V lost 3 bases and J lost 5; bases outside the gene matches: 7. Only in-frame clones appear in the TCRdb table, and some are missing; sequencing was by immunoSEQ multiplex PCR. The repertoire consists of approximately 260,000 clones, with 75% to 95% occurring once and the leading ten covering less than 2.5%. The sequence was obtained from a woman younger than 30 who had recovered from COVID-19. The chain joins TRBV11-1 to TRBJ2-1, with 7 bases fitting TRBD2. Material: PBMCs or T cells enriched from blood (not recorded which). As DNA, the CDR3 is TGTGCCAGCAGCTTCCCGGGACTAATAAACAATGAGCAGTTCTTC. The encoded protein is CASSFPGLINNEQFF.